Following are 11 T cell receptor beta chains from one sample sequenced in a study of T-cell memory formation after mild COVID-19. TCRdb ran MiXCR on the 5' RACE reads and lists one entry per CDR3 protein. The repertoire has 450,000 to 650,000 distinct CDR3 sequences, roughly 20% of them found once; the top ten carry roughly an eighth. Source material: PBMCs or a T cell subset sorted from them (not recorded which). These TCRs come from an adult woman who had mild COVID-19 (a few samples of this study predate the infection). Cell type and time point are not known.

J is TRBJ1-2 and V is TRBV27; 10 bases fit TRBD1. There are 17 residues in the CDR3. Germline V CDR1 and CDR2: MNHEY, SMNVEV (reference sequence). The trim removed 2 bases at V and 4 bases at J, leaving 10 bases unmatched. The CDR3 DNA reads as TGTGCCAGCAGTTTAATACCCGACAGGGGGCATTCCTATGGCTACACCTTC. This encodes CASSLIPDRGHSYGYTF.

CDR3 nucleotides: TGTGCCAGCAGCTTACCAGTCCATCAGATGACCGGCTCCTACGAGCAGTACTTC. Translation: CASSLPVHQMTGSYEQYF. The chain joins TRBV7-2 to TRBJ2-7; D gene ambiguous. Deletions cut 2 bases from V and 0 bases from J, with 20 bases between. CDR3 length equals 18 residues. The V gene's germline CDR1 is SGHTA and CDR2 FQGNSA. Full variable domain (remainder filled in from reference TRBV7-2 and TRBJ2-7): GAGVSQSPSNKVTEKGKDVELRCDPISGHTALYWYRQSLGQGLEFLIYFQGNSAPDKSGLPSDRFSAERTGGSVSTLTIQRTQQEDSAVYLCASSLPVHQMTGSYEQYFGPGTRLTVT.

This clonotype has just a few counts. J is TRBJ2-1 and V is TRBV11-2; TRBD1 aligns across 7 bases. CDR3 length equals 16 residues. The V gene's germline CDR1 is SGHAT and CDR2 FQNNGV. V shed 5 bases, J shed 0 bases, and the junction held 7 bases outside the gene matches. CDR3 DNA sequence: TGTGCCAGCAGCACCCAGGGACAGAGCTCCTACAATGAGCAGTTCTTC. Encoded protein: CASSTQGQSSYNEQFF.

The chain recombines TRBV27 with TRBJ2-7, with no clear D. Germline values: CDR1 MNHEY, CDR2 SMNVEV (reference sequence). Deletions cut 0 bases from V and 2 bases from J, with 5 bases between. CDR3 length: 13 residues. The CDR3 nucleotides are TGTGCCAGCAGTTTATCGTGGCCCTACGAGCAGTACTTC. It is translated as CASSLSWPYEQYF.

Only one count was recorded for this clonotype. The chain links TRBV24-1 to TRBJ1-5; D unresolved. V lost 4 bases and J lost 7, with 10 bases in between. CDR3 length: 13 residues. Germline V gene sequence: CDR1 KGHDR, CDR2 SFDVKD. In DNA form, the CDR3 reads TGTGCCACCAGTGAATCAGTGTTCCAGCCCCAGCATTTT. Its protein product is CATSESVFQPQHF.

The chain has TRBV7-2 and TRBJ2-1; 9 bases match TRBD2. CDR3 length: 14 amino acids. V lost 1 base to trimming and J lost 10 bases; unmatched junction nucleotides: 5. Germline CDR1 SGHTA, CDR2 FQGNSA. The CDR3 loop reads CASSLGLAGTEQFF. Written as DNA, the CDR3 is TGTGCCAGCAGCTTAGGGCTAGCGGGGACCGAGCAGTTCTTC.

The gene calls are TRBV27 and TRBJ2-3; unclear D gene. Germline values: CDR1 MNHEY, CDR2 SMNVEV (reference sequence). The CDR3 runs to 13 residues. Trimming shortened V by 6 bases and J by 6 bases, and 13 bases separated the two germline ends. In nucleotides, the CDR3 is TGTGCCAGCAGGAACCTCCAGGTGGATACGCAGTATTTT. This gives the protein CASRNLQVDTQYF.

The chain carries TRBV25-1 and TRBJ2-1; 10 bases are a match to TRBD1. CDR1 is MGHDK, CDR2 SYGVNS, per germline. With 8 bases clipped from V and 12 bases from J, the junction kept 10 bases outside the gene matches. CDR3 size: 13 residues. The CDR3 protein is CASSVRDRGWQFF. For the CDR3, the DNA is TGTGCCAGCTCCGTTCGGGACAGGGGATGGCAGTTCTTC.

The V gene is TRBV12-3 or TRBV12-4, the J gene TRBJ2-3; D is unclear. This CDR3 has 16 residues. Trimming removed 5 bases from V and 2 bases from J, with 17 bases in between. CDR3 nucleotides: TGTGCCAGCAGTATTTCATTGGAGAGTCTCACAGATACGCAGTATTTT. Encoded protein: CASSISLESLTDTQYF.

The CDR3 protein is CASSVWGLDTQYF. CDR3 DNA: TGTGCCAGCAGCGTATGGGGTCTCGATACGCAGTATTTT. The chain combines TRBV9 with TRBJ2-3; D is uncertain. There are 13 residues in the CDR3. V dropped 1 base and J dropped 6 bases, with 9 bases sitting between them. Germline V CDR1 and CDR2: SGDLS, YYNGEE.

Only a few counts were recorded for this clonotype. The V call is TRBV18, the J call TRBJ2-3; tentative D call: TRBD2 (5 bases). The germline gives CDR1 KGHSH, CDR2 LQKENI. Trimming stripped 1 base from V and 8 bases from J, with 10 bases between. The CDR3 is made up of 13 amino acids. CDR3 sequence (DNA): TGTGCCAGCTCACCACGAGGGAGCCCTACGCAGTATTTT. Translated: CASSPRGSPTQYF.